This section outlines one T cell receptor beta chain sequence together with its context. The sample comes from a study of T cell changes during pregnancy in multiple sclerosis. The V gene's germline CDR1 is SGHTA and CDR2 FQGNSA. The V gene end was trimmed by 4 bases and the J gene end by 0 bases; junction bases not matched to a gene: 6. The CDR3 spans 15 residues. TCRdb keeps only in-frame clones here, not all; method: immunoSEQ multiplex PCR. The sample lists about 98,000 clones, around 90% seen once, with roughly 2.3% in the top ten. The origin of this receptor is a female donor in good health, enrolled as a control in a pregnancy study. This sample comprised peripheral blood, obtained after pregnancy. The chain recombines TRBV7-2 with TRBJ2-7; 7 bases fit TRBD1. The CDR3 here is CASSSFGTDSYEQYF. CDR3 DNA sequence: TGTGCCAGCAGCTCCTTTGGGACAGACTCCTACGAGCAGTACTTC.